A few counts support the clone carrying this T cell receptor (beta chain). Participants came from about two dozen US areas, aged roughly 18 to 95 years. The sample belongs to a study of blood T cell repertoires in COVID-19. About the research overall: Samples of COVID-19 (acute and convalescent) were obtained from the United States, Italy and Spain. PBMCs, B-cell-depleted T cells, or T cells were the source of the cDNA or gDNA that made up the material.

The CDR3 sequence is 16 residues long. V trimming: 4 bases; J trimming: 8 bases; junction bases outside the gene matches: 9. CDR1 is MNHNS and CDR2 is SASEGT in the germline V gene. Study processing details: Reference gene primer amplification yielded estimated nucleated cell counts. The method was immunoSEQ multiplex PCR; TCRdb's version includes in-frame clones alone and lacks a portion of them. The V and J calls and clone size come from that table; D and trimming were worked out from the DNA. This table holds some 200,000 clones, 70% to 85% found once. Sequencing input: PBMCs or T cells enriched from blood (not recorded which). The rearrangement uses TRBV6-1 and TRBJ2-1; 12 nucleotides agree with TRBD2. The clonotype was recovered from a woman aged 40 to 49 with acute COVID-19. The CDR3 sequence is CASSALRLAGEDEQFF. CDR3 nucleotide sequence: TGTGCCAGCAGTGCTCTAAGACTAGCGGGAGAGGATGAGCAGTTCTTC.